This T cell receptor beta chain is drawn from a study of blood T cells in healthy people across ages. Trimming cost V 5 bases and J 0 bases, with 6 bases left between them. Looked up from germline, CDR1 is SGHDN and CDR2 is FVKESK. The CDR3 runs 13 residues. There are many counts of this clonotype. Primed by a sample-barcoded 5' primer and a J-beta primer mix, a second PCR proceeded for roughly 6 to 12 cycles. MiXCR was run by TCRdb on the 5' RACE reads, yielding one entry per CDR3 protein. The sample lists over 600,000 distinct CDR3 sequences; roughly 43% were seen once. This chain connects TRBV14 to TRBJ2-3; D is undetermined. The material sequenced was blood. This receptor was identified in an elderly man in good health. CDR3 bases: TGTGCCAGCAGCTTACTTAGCACAGATACGCAGTATTTT. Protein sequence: CASSLLSTDTQYF.